Listed below are T cell receptor beta chains from one sample, sequenced in a study of cytomegalovirus exposure and HLA in healthy donors. Method: immunoSEQ multiplex PCR; TCRdb's copy keeps in-frame clones and lacks some. The sample lists 150,000 to 200,000 clones, 81% occurring once. The sequenced sample was PBMCs. The receptor source for this set is a man aged 18 to 30 in good health and CMV-seronegative. Both conserved end residues are part of each CDR3. The D gene is left open where the match is weak. Size is omitted from some rows. Given values are once, few, many or a class for expanded clones.

V	D	J	size	DNA	CDR3
TRBV7-3	TRBD2	TRBJ2-1	.	TGTGCCAGCAGCAAAGCGGGGGCCTACAATGAGCAGTTCTTC	CASSKAGAYNEQFF
TRBV9	.	TRBJ1-6	.	TGTGCCAGCAGCGCCGGACAGAACTCCTATAATTCACCCCTCCACTTT	CASSAGQNSYNSPLHF
TRBV4-3	.	TRBJ1-5	few	TGCGCCAGCAGCCAGGAGCCCGACCAGCTAAATCAGCCCCAGCATTTT	CASSQEPDQLNQPQHF
TRBV15	TRBD2	TRBJ2-5	.	TGTGCCACCAGCCCTAGGCAAGCGGGGGGAGAGACCCAGTACTTC	CATSPRQAGGETQYF
TRBV5-4	TRBD2	TRBJ2-7	.	TGTGCCAGCAGCCTTAAGCGGGAGGTCCCTTACGAGCAGTACTTC	CASSLKREVPYEQYF
TRBV7-9	.	TRBJ1-2	.	TGTGCCAGCAGCTCAACCGGGGGTACTTACGGCTACACCTTC	CASSSTGGTYGYTF
TRBV4-2	.	TRBJ2-5	.	TGTGCCAGCAGCCAGTGGTGGGTTTCCGGGGAGACCCAGTACTTC	CASSQWWVSGETQYF
TRBV30	TRBD1	TRBJ2-7	.	TGTGCCTGGGCACGGGACAGGTACGACGAGCAGTACTTC	CAWARDRYDEQYF
TRBV18	TRBD1	TRBJ1-1	few	TGTGCCAGCTCACCACAGGGACAGGGAGTTATAGGAGCTTTCTTT	CASSPQGQGVIGAFF
TRBV19	.	TRBJ1-5	few	TGTGCCAGTAGCAGTGACAGAAGCAATCAGCCCCAGCATTTT	CASSSDRSNQPQHF
TRBV5-6	.	TRBJ1-2	few	TGTGCCAGCAGCGGCGACAGGCGCCGTGTTGGCTACACCTTC	CASSGDRRRVGYTF
TRBV29-1	TRBD1	TRBJ2-2	.	TGCAGCGTGGAACAGGGGGCGCGGAACACCGGGGAGCTGTTTTTT	CSVEQGARNTGELFF
TRBV10-2	.	TRBJ2-2	.	TGCGCCAGCGGAATGCGGTACACCGGGGAGCTGTTTTTT	CASGMRYTGELFF
TRBV11-2	.	TRBJ2-7	.	TGTGCCAGCAGACGTGGCGTAACGGAGGAGCAGTACTTC	CASRRGVTEEQYF
TRBV4-3	.	TRBJ2-7	.	TGCGCCAGCAGCCAAGAAGCGCGGAGTACCTACGAGCAGTACTTC	CASSQEARSTYEQYF
TRBV5-1	.	TRBJ1-1	.	TGCGCCAGCAGCACTTCCGGGATCGCCGGCACTGAAGCTTTCTTT	CASSTSGIAGTEAFF
TRBV27	.	TRBJ2-7	.	TGTGCCAGCAGGAGAGGGTCGGGTGACGAGCAGTACTTC	CASRRGSGDEQYF
TRBV6-5	TRBD1	TRBJ1-2	.	TGTGCCAGCAGGGGGGGACAGGGCCTCTATGGCTACACCTTC	CASRGGQGLYGYTF
TRBV4-1	TRBD2	TRBJ2-4	once	TGCGCCAGCAGCCAAGAGGCTAGCGGGGGGAGAAACATTCAGTACTTC	CASSQEASGGRNIQYF
TRBV4-2	.	TRBJ1-4	once	TGTGCCAGCAGCCAAGAGCTGGCTGGTAATGAAAAACTGTTTTTT	CASSQELAGNEKLFF
TRBV14	TRBD2	TRBJ2-7	.	TGTGCCAGCAGCCAAGGCGGGGGACGTCGGGAGCAGTACTTC	CASSQGGGRREQYF
TRBV9	.	TRBJ1-6	.	TGTGCCAGCAGCGTTGGGTCGGGGAATTCACCCCTCCACTTT	CASSVGSGNSPLHF
TRBV5-4	.	TRBJ1-1	.	TGTGCCAGCAGCTTGTTACTTCAGCGTGTGAACACTGAAGCTTTCTTT	CASSLLLQRVNTEAFF
TRBV19	.	TRBJ1-3	.	TGTGCCAGCCCGGACGGGAGCTCTGGAAACACCATATATTTT	CASPDGSSGNTIYF
TRBV7-2	TRBD2	TRBJ2-3	.	TGTGCCAGCAGCTTAGTAGCTAGCGGGAGGTGGAGCACAGATACGCAGTATTTT	CASSLVASGRWSTDTQYF
TRBV10-3	.	TRBJ2-1	.	TGTGCCATCAGTCGAATAGCGGTGACTAACAGCGATGAGCAGTTCTTC	CAISRIAVTNSDEQFF
TRBV5-4	TRBD1	TRBJ1-6	.	TGTGCCAGCACCCCAGGGGGGGACAGGGTTTCTTCACCCCTCCACTTT	CASTPGGDRVSSPLHF
TRBV5-1	.	TRBJ1-1	.	TGCGCCAGCAGCCCGGGGTCCGACACTGAAGCTTTCTTT	CASSPGSDTEAFF
TRBV30	TRBD1	TRBJ2-4	.	TGTGCCTGGACTTCGCAAGGGGGCACAAACATTCAGTACTTC	CAWTSQGGTNIQYF
TRBV5-1	.	TRBJ1-4	.	TGCGCCAGCGGCTTGGGGCAGGGTCAGGAAAAACTGTTTTTT	CASGLGQGQEKLFF
TRBV19	TRBD2	TRBJ2-1	.	TGTGCCAGTAGTATAGATGGAGCGGGAGTACAGGGTGAGCAGTTCTTC	CASSIDGAGVQGEQFF
TRBV18	TRBD1	TRBJ2-5	.	TGTGCCAGCTCCCAAACCATGAACAGGGGGGAGACCCAGTACTTC	CASSQTMNRGETQYF
TRBV27	TRBD1	TRBJ2-7	.	TGTGCCAGCAGCGCCCTCCGGGACAGGGGACTGAGGGAGCAGTACTTC	CASSALRDRGLREQYF
TRBV4-1	TRBD1	TRBJ2-5	.	TGCGCCAGCAGCCAGGACAGGGGGGGAGAGACCCAGTACTTC	CASSQDRGGETQYF
TRBV29-1	TRBD1	TRBJ1-3	.	TGCAGCGTTGAAGCTCAGGGGGTCGGAAACACCATATATTTT	CSVEAQGVGNTIYF
TRBV7-2	.	TRBJ2-5	.	TGTGCCAGCAGCGTACAAGAGACCCAGTACTTC	CASSVQETQYF
TRBV19	TRBD2	TRBJ2-3	.	TGTGCCAGTAGCCCCACTAGCGGGAGCAAGTATTTT	CASSPTSGSKYF
TRBV6-5	TRBD1	TRBJ2-7	.	TGTGCCAGCAGTTCTATCCCGGGACAGGGGGCTAGGGAGCAGTACTTC	CASSSIPGQGAREQYF
TRBV28	.	TRBJ2-2	.	TGTGCCAGCAGTTTCCCTCTCCCGAACACCGGGGAGCTGTTTTTT	CASSFPLPNTGELFF
TRBV29-1	TRBD1	TRBJ1-2	.	TGCAGCGTTGAAGATCAGGGGGACTATGGCTACACCTTC	CSVEDQGDYGYTF
TRBV7-9	TRBD1	TRBJ1-5	.	TGTGCCAGCAGCATCGGGACAGGGGGGGGCAATCAGCCCCAGCATTTT	CASSIGTGGGNQPQHF
TRBV28	TRBD2	TRBJ2-7	.	TGTGCCAGCAGTTGGACTAGCGGGTGGGTCTACGAGCAGTACTTC	CASSWTSGWVYEQYF
TRBV19	TRBD1	TRBJ2-7	.	TGTGCCAGTAGCGCCGGGACAGTTTACGAGCAGTACTTC	CASSAGTVYEQYF
TRBV28	.	TRBJ1-5	.	TGTGCCAGCAGTTTCCCGTTCGGGGTGGGCAATCAGCCCCAGCATTTT	CASSFPFGVGNQPQHF
TRBV7-2	.	TRBJ2-5	.	TGTGCCAGCAGTTTACTCCCGCGGGAGACCCAGTACTTC	CASSLLPRETQYF
TRBV5-1	TRBD1	TRBJ1-4	.	TGCGCCAGCAGCCCCCAGGGGGTCGGAGAAAAACTGTTTTTT	CASSPQGVGEKLFF
TRBV2	.	TRBJ2-7	.	TGTGCCAGTCCCCCGAACAGGGAAAGCTACGAGCAGTACTTC	CASPPNRESYEQYF
TRBV9	TRBD1	TRBJ1-2	.	TGTGCCAGCAGCCAAGGACAGGAGCATGGCTACACCTTC	CASSQGQEHGYTF
TRBV2	.	TRBJ1-2	once	TGTGCCAGCAGTGGGGTCGGGGAGCGAGGCTACACCTTC	CASSGVGERGYTF
TRBV15	.	TRBJ2-2	.	TGTGCCACCAGCGACAGGTTCGCGAACACCGGGGAGCTGTTTTTT	CATSDRFANTGELFF
TRBV6-4	.	TRBJ1-5	.	TGTGCCAGCAGTGACGGTGGGGGGAGTCAGCCCCAGCATTTT	CASSDGGGSQPQHF
TRBV29-1	.	TRBJ2-7	.	TGCAGCGTTGCAGAGCCCGCTTCGACAGGAGGTCTCTACGAGCAGTACTTC	CSVAEPASTGGLYEQYF
TRBV5-4	.	TRBJ2-3	few	TGTGCCAGCAGCTACATAAGCACAGATACGCAGTATTTT	CASSYISTDTQYF
TRBV18	TRBD1	TRBJ2-1	.	TGTGCCAGCTCGGGAGACAGGGGGTATGCGAATGAGCAGTTCTTC	CASSGDRGYANEQFF
TRBV5-1	.	TRBJ2-3	.	TGCGCCAGCCTTGGACAGAGCACAGATACGCAGTATTTT	CASLGQSTDTQYF
TRBV11-2	.	TRBJ2-1	.	TGTGCCAGCAGCTTTTTCGGTCGACAGGCCGATGAGCAGTTCTTC	CASSFFGRQADEQFF
TRBV29-1	.	TRBJ1-2	.	TGCAGCGTTGGCGAGGGAACTTATGGCTACACCTTC	CSVGEGTYGYTF
TRBV19	.	TRBJ1-1	.	TGTGCCAGTAACTACGTGACGAACACTGAAGCTTTCTTT	CASNYVTNTEAFF